This entry lists 24 T cell receptor beta chains sequenced from one sample in a study of T-cell reconstitution after alpha-beta-depleted transplantation in children. Using unique molecular identifiers, the investigators prepared the TCRbeta library. TCRdb processed the PCR reads anew with MiXCR; each CDR3 protein has one entry. The sample records about 830,000 distinct CDR3 sequences, about 16% being singletons. The sample here was PBMCs, mostly from graft donor cells, taken 360 days after TCRalphabeta/CD19-depleted stem cell transplant. Receptors were obtained from a male patient between 10 and 17 years old who had a stem cell transplant for acute lymphoblastic leukemia, so the T cells may come from the graft donor.

This clonotype turned up a few times. The chain combines TRBV9 with TRBJ1-4; 7 bases align to TRBD1. Germline CDR1 is SGDLS and CDR2 is YYNGEE. J gave up 8 bases and V 5 bases, and 12 bases lay outside the gene matches. CDR3 size: 15 residues. The CDR3 is CASSLSTGRREKLFF. CDR3 DNA: TGTGCCAGCAGTCTTTCGACAGGGCGGCGGGAAAAACTGTTTTTT. The entire variable domain, with the rest obtained from reference TRBV9 and TRBJ1-4, is as follows: DSGVTQTPKHLITATGQRVTLRCSPRSGDLSVYWYQQSLDQGLQFLIQYYNGEERAKGNILERFSAQQFPDLHSELNLSSLELGDSALYFCASSLSTGRREKLFFGSGTQLSVL.

This clonotype showed up just a few times. The chain recombines TRBV25-1 with TRBJ1-3; D might be TRBD1 (5 bases). Germline CDR1 reads MGHDK; CDR2 reads SYGVNS. CDR3 size: 14 residues. V was shortened by 1 base and J by 4 bases, with 8 bases between the two germline ends. CDR3 sequence: CASSELRQGNTIYF. The CDR3 nucleotides are TGTGCCAGCAGTGAATTAAGACAGGGAAACACCATATATTTT.

The sample holds a few counts of this clonotype. The V and J genes are TRBV20-1 and TRBJ2-2; D perhaps matches TRBD2 (5 bases). V was clipped by 0 bases and J by 2 bases, with 10 bases between them. Germline CDR1 and CDR2: DFQATT and SNEGSKA (reference sequence). The CDR3 spans 15 residues. This chain's CDR3 is CSARDGLTNTGELFF. The CDR3 bases are TGCAGTGCTAGAGATGGACTTACAAACACCGGGGAGCTGTTTTTT.

This clonotype occurred a few times. The chain has TRBV6-5 and TRBJ2-6, with 9 bases lining up with TRBD1. The trim removed 1 base at V and 2 bases at J, leaving 0 bases unmatched. Germline CDR1 reads MNHEY; CDR2 reads SVGAGI. This CDR3 has 16 amino acids. The CDR3 here is CASSYWDRAGANVLTF. The DNA for the CDR3 is TGTGCCAGCAGTTACTGGGACAGGGCTGGGGCCAACGTCCTGACTTTC.

This clonotype was recorded many times. The chain has TRBV5-1 and TRBJ2-1, with 7 bases identical to TRBD1. Looked up from germline, CDR1 is SGHRS and CDR2 is YFSETQ. V lost 0 bases, J lost 0 bases, and 0 bases stayed unmatched. The CDR3 contains 15 residues. The CDR3 reads CASSLGDSSYNEQFF. In nucleotides, the CDR3 is TGCGCCAGCAGCTTGGGGGACAGCTCCTACAATGAGCAGTTCTTC.

This sequence joins TRBV11-1 and TRBJ2-1, with TRBD2 matching 11 bases. The CDR3 spans 15 residues. Trimming took 5 bases from V and 7 from J; bases not matched to a gene: 7. Germline lookup yields CDR1 SGHAT and CDR2 FQDESV (reference sequence). CDR3 sequence reads: CASSPIAGGRNEQFF. Here the CDR3 DNA reads TGTGCCAGCAGCCCCATAGCGGGAGGGCGGAATGAGCAGTTCTTC.

This clonotype was seen a handful of times. The rearrangement links TRBV29-1 to TRBJ2-7; 7 bases fit TRBD2. V lost 4 bases and J lost 5; bases outside the gene matches: 11. The CDR3 has 14 residues. The germline V gene has CDR1 SQVTM and CDR2 ANQGSEA. CDR3 in amino acids: CSVVSGGLDHEQYF. The CDR3, as DNA: TGCAGCGTTGTGTCGGGCGGACTAGACCACGAGCAGTACTTC.

Only a few counts were recorded for this clonotype. The genes are TRBV20-1 and TRBJ2-1; 10 nucleotides line up with TRBD2. The trim removed 2 bases at V and 9 bases at J, leaving 13 bases unmatched. This CDR3 spans 16 amino acids. The germline gives CDR1 DFQATT, CDR2 SNEGSKA (reference sequence). The CDR3: CSARRGGAGGPAEQFF. CDR3 DNA: TGCAGTGCTAGACGAGGGGGAGCGGGAGGGCCGGCTGAGCAGTTCTTC.

V is TRBV28 and J is TRBJ2-3, with 7 nucleotides matching TRBD1. With V trimmed by 7 bases and J by 5 bases, 12 bases remained unmatched. The germline V gene has CDR1 MDHEN and CDR2 SYDVKM. This CDR3 has 15 residues. CDR3 protein: CASTPWGTGVDTQYF. The CDR3 DNA follows: TGTGCCAGCACCCCATGGGGAACAGGGGTAGATACGCAGTATTTT. The whole variable domain, remainder taken from reference TRBV28 and TRBJ2-3, is DVKVTQSSRYLVKRTGEKVFLECVQDMDHENMFWYRQDPGLGLRLIYFSYDVKMKEKGDIPEGYSVSREKKERFSLILESASTNQTSMYLCASTPWGTGVDTQYFGPGTRLTVL.

This clonotype occurred many times. This sequence joins TRBV29-1 and TRBJ2-1; TRBD2 aligns across 9 bases. CDR1 is SQVTM and CDR2 is ANQGSEA in the germline V gene. The CDR3 has 15 residues. After removal of 2 bases from V and 8 bases from J, the junction contained 10 bases not matched to a gene. The CDR3, as DNA: TGCAGCGTTGAATCGGCGGGAGGGCCTCCGGATGAGCAGTTCTTC. Amino acid sequence: CSVESAGGPPDEQFF.

This clonotype appeared many times. The genes are TRBV12-3 or TRBV12-4 and TRBJ1-5; tentatively, D is TRBD1 (5 bases). Trimming cost V 5 bases and J 1 base, with 9 bases left between them. CDR3 length equals 14 residues. CDR3: CASSDRGSNQPQHF. The DNA for the CDR3 is TGTGCCAGCAGTGACAGAGGCAGCAATCAGCCCCAGCATTTT.

Only a few counts were recorded for this clonotype. This chain uses TRBV27 with TRBJ1-2, with TRBD1 matching over 7 bases. In germline, CDR1 is MNHEY, CDR2 SMNVEV (reference sequence). V was clipped by 3 bases and J by 0 bases; unmatched bases: 10. The CDR3 is made up of 17 amino acids. Written as DNA, the CDR3 is TGTGCCAGCAGTTTCAGGACAGGATGGGGTTCTAACTATGGCTACACCTTC. It encodes CASSFRTGWGSNYGYTF.

In this sample, this clonotype turned up a few times. The CDR3 protein is CASSLAAGAKYEQYF. CDR3 DNA: TGTGCCAGCAGCTTAGCGGCGGGAGCAAAGTACGAGCAGTACTTC. The rearrangement links TRBV7-2 to TRBJ2-7, with TRBD2 identical over 7 bases. The CDR3 length is 15 residues. In germline, CDR1 is SGHTA, CDR2 FQGNSA. J lost 4 bases, V lost 0 bases, and 6 bases had no gene match. The complete variable domain, with remaining parts taken from reference TRBV7-2 and TRBJ2-7, reads GAGVSQSPSNKVTEKGKDVELRCDPISGHTALYWYRQSLGQGLEFLIYFQGNSAPDKSGLPSDRFSAERTGGSVSTLTIQRTQQEDSAVYLCASSLAAGAKYEQYFGPGTRLTVT.

This clonotype was detected only a few times. CDR3 DNA: TGTGCCAGCAGTTACGGGGTGGGGGAGCTGTTTTTT. It is translated as CASSYGVGELFF. The chain has TRBV6-6 and TRBJ2-2, with unresolved D. CDR1 and CDR2 from the germline V gene are MNHNY and SVGAGI (reference sequence). This CDR3 is built from 12 residues. V gave up 2 bases and J gave up 8 bases, with 6 bases separating them.

V gene TRBV19 combines with J gene TRBJ2-4, with TRBD2 identical over 13 bases. Germline V lookup: CDR1 LNHDA, CDR2 SQIVND (reference sequence). The CDR3 is made up of 15 amino acids. Germline trimming cut 1 base from V and 11 bases from J; bases unmatched to any gene: 5. The CDR3 DNA is TGTGCCAGTAGTATAGGGTCTGGACTAGCGGGAGTTCAGTACTTC. It encodes CASSIGSGLAGVQYF.

In this sample, this clonotype turned up a few times. The chain has TRBV12-3 or TRBV12-4 and TRBJ1-5, with D uncertain. There are 18 residues in the CDR3. V was cut by 4 bases and J by 6 bases, with 25 bases left in between. CDR3 in DNA: TGTGCCAGCAGTTCCCTAGGGTCCCGCGGCAGGAATGGTCAGCCCCAGCATTTT. Its translation: CASSSLGSRGRNGQPQHF.

This clonotype has at least ten counts. This chain links TRBV10-3 with TRBJ1-6, with D hard to call. Trimming left V 0 bases short and J 7 bases short, with 7 bases between. The CDR3 spans 14 residues. Germline V gene sequence: CDR1 ENHRY, CDR2 SYGVKD. The CDR3 DNA reads as TGTGCCATCAGTGAGTCGGACGGGAATTCACCCCTCCACTTT. Residues: CAISESDGNSPLHF.

The genes are TRBV4-1 and TRBJ1-6; tentative D call: TRBD1 (5 bases). V was shortened by 0 bases and J by 10 bases, with 10 bases between the two germline ends. The CDR3 sequence is 14 residues long. Germline loops: CDR1 MGHRA, CDR2 YSYEKL. In nucleotides, the CDR3 is TGCGCCAGCAGCCAAGAGCAGGGTGCGTCACCCCTCCACTTT. Its protein product is CASSQEQGASPLHF.

This clonotype was seen at least ten times. The chain employs TRBV20-1 and TRBJ1-5, with D possibly matching TRBD1 (6 bases). This CDR3 has 12 amino acids. Between the trimmed V and J ends, which lost 2 bases and 6 bases, there was a span of 8 bases. The V gene's germline CDR1 is DFQATT and CDR2 SNEGSKA (reference sequence). CDR3 loop: CSARTGSQPQHF. The CDR3 bases are TGCAGTGCTAGAACAGGGAGTCAGCCCCAGCATTTT.

This clonotype was detected only a few times. This chain joins TRBV6-5 and TRBJ2-7; D uncertain. Germline-derived CDR1 and CDR2 are MNHEY and SVGAGI. Trimming pared 2 bases from V and 3 bases from J, leaving 17 bases between. The CDR3 loop spans 16 amino acids. The CDR3 DNA sequence: TGTGCCAGCAGTTACCAGCCCGGAGAACTCGACTACGAGCAGTACTTC. This codes for CASSYQPGELDYEQYF.

This clonotype appeared a few times. This sequence joins TRBV5-6 and TRBJ2-7, with 8 bases that match TRBD2. The V and J ends lost 3 bases and 9 bases, in that order; junction bases with no gene match: 11. The CDR3 covers 14 residues. CDR1 is SGHDT, CDR2 YYEEEE, per germline. In nucleotides, the CDR3 is TGTGCCAGCAGCTATGGGGGGGCGGGAGGATGGCAGTACTTC. Translation gives CASSYGGAGGWQYF.

The chain carries TRBV7-9 and TRBJ2-5; tentative D call: TRBD1 (6 bases). The CDR3 extends over 14 amino acids. Germline V CDR1 and CDR2: SEHNR, FQNEAQ (reference sequence). The germline V and J ends were trimmed by 0 bases and 7 bases, with 12 bases remaining between them. Written as DNA, the CDR3 is TGTGCCAGCAGCTTAGCGGGGGCTCGAGGGACCCAGTACTTC. It specifies CASSLAGARGTQYF.

This clonotype was seen ten or more times. The rearrangement uses TRBV5-1 and TRBJ1-5; weak D call: TRBD1 (5 bases). The CDR3 contains 16 residues. V lost 2 bases and J 1 base, leaving 13 bases between the germline ends. CDR1 and CDR2 (germline): SGHRS, YFSETQ. CDR3: CASSLTEGHSNQPQHF. Written as DNA, the CDR3 is TGCGCCAGCAGCTTAACTGAAGGACACAGCAATCAGCCCCAGCATTTT.

The CDR3 coding sequence is TGCAGCGTTGAGGGGGGCAGACAGGGAGCCTACGAGCAGTACTTC. It encodes CSVEGGRQGAYEQYF. This sequence joins TRBV29-1 and TRBJ2-7; tentatively, D is TRBD1 (7 bases). The V end was cut by 3 bases, the J end by 2 bases, with 17 bases between. The CDR3 is made up of 15 amino acids. Per germline, CDR1 SQVTM and CDR2 ANQGSEA.